This TCR beta chain was obtained from a study of T cells after yellow fever vaccination. About the study: SMART-Seq v4 Ultra Low Input handled preparation of low-cell-number fractions.

TCRdb re-analysed the 5' RACE reads in MiXCR, keeping a single row per CDR3 protein. Here the sample spans over 250,000 distinct CDR3 sequences, around 5.3% being singletons. Study results and limitations: Weaker overall, the secondary response nonetheless peaked faster (day 5 versus 15).

This clonotype was recorded at least ten times. The antigen is undetermined. This specimen consisted of CD4+ T cells sorted from PBMCs, obtained on the day of the yellow fever booster vaccination. The source is a man younger than 35 who received the YFV17D yellow fever vaccine.

CDR3 coding DNA: TGTGCCACCAGCAGAGATTGGGGGGCGGCCGGCTACACCTTC. Translating it yields CATSRDWGAAGYTF. This chain links TRBV15 with TRBJ1-2; a weak D match, TRBD1 (6 bases). V lost 0 bases and J lost 8, with 13 bases in between. This CDR3 is 14 amino acids long. Germline CDR1 reads LNHNV; CDR2 reads YYDKDF (reference sequence).